The 17 T cell receptor beta chains below were found in one sample sequenced in a study of OX40 agonist ivuxolimab in advanced cancers. TCRdb's copy holds only in-frame clones and misses some; the assay was immunoSEQ multiplex PCR. The sample contains some 100,000 clones, 84% of which appear only once. The material sequenced was CD4+ or CD8+ T cells sorted from blood, taken in a trial of the OX40 agonist ivuxolimab. The receptors come from an adult with an advanced solid tumor such as melanoma, head and neck, liver or kidney cancer.

This clone was seen a single time. The V and J genes are TRBV11-1 and TRBJ1-2, with D uncertain. The CDR3 has 14 amino acids. Looked up from germline, CDR1 is SGHAT and CDR2 is FQDESV (reference sequence). Trimming shortened V by 2 bases and J by 8 bases, and 15 bases separated the two germline ends. The CDR3 bases are TGTGCCAGCAGCTTAAACGCCGGACCTAAGGGCTACACCTTC. Protein sequence: CASSLNAGPKGYTF.

The chain uses TRBV5-4 and TRBJ2-5; 8 nucleotides align to TRBD1. The CDR3 contains 15 residues. CDR1 is SGHNT and CDR2 is YYREEE in the germline V gene (reference sequence). V gave up 0 bases and J gave up 2 bases; unmatched junction bases: 3. The CDR3 sequence: CASSLDRGVQETQYF. The CDR3 nucleotides are TGTGCCAGCAGCTTGGACAGGGGGGTTCAAGAGACCCAGTACTTC.

The rearrangement joins TRBV2 to TRBJ2-7; D may be TRBD1 (5 bases). This CDR3 is built from 12 residues. Germline loops: CDR1 SNHLY, CDR2 FYNNEI. Trimming pared 5 bases from V and 4 bases from J, leaving 9 bases between. CDR3 in amino acids: CASSKDTYEQYF. The CDR3 bases are TGTGCCAGCAGTAAGGACACTTACGAGCAGTACTTC.

The CDR3, as DNA: TGTGCCAGCAGCAGACGGACAGGGGCTGGGTCTGAAGCTTTCTTT. It specifies CASSRRTGAGSEAFF. The chain recombines TRBV5-6 with TRBJ1-1; 9 nucleotides match TRBD1. The germline gives CDR1 SGHDT, CDR2 YYEEEE. Unmatched junction bases numbered 10, after V lost 4 bases and J lost 6 bases. This CDR3 comprises 15 residues. Complete variable domain (other parts from reference TRBV5-6 and TRBJ1-1): DAGVTQSPTHLIKTRGQQVTLRCSPKSGHDTVSWYQQALGQGPQFIFQYYEEEERQRGNFPDRFSGHQFPNYSSELNVNALLLGDSALYLCASSRRTGAGSEAFFGQGTRLTVV.

The V call is TRBV4-2, the J call TRBJ1-2; TRBD1 might be the D (5 bases). Germline V gives CDR1 LGHNA, CDR2 YNFKEQ. This CDR3 is built from 13 residues. Trimming took off 2 bases at V and 6 bases at J, with 10 bases between the two ends. The CDR3: CASSQQGLDGYTF. The CDR3 coding sequence is TGTGCCAGCAGCCAACAGGGCTTGGATGGCTACACCTTC.

V gene TRBV7-9 combines with J gene TRBJ1-4, with a tentative D call TRBD1 (6 bases). Trimming took 3 bases from V and 5 from J, leaving 10 bases between them. The CDR3 covers 14 residues. Germline loops: CDR1 SEHNR, CDR2 FQNEAQ (reference sequence). CDR3 DNA: TGTGCCAGCAGCTTTCAGGGGCTGAATGAAAAACTGTTTTTT. Translation gives CASSFQGLNEKLFF.

The table lists this clone with a few counts. This chain uses TRBV28 with TRBJ1-2; 9 nucleotides agree with TRBD1. V lost 6 bases and J lost 7; bases outside the gene matches: 12. The germline gives CDR1 MDHEN, CDR2 SYDVKM. This CDR3 contains 15 residues. For the CDR3, the DNA is TGTGCCAGCAGCCGCCCCGGACAGGGGATCTCTGGCTACACCTTC. It specifies CASSRPGQGISGYTF.

CDR3 protein: CASSQGGSAHSPLHF. CDR3 nucleotides: TGTGCCAGCAGCCAAGGGGGCAGCGCCCATTCACCCCTCCACTTT. V and J are TRBV16 and TRBJ1-6, with a possible D match to TRBD1 (6 bases). The CDR3 sequence is 15 residues long. The ends were cut back, 2 bases at V and 8 bases at J, with 13 bases in the middle. The germline V gene has CDR1 KGHSY and CDR2 FQNENV. Based on the CDR3 plus reference TRBV16 and TRBJ1-6, the full variable domain is GEEVAQTPKHLVRGEGQKAKLYCAPIKGHSYVFWYQQVLKNEFKFLISFQNENVFDETGMPKERFSAKCLPNSPCSLEIQATKLEDSAVYFCASSQGGSAHSPLHFGNGTRLTVT.

This chain links TRBV7-7 with TRBJ1-1; 7 bases line up with TRBD1. This CDR3 spans 13 amino acids. Unmatched junction bases numbered 7, after V lost 11 bases and J lost 1 base. From germline, CDR1 is SSHAT and CDR2 FNYEAQ (reference sequence). CDR3 DNA: TGTGCCGTCTGGGACAGAAAGAACACTGAAGCTTTCTTT. The encoded protein is CAVWDRKNTEAFF.

The chain carries TRBV12-1 and TRBJ2-5; the tabulated D call, TRBD2, remains unverified against the DNA. TRBV12-1 is noted as a pseudogene. The CDR3 sequence is 16 residues long. DNA of the CDR3: TGTGCCAGCAGCTCAACGCGGGCGCGGATACAAGAGACCCAGTACTTC. Translating it yields CASSSTRARIQETQYF.

The sample holds one count of this clone. The chain joins TRBV18 to TRBJ1-4; 9 bases align to TRBD1. Germline V gene sequence: CDR1 KGHSH, CDR2 LQKENI. The CDR3 spans 14 residues. V lost 5 bases, J lost 6 bases, and 4 bases stayed unmatched. CDR3 DNA sequence: TGTGCCAGCTCATCGGACAGGGGTTATGAAAAACTGTTTTTT. The encoded protein is CASSSDRGYEKLFF. The variable domain in full, with the rest retrieved from reference TRBV18 and TRBJ1-4, is NAGVMQNPRHLVRRRGQEARLRCSPMKGHSHVYWYRQLPEEGLKFMVYLQKENIIDESGMPKERFSAEFPKEGPSILRIQQVVRGDSAAYFCASSSDRGYEKLFFGSGTQLSVL.

The rearrangement joins TRBV5-8 to TRBJ2-5; D ambiguous. Trimming removed 4 bases from V and 5 bases from J, with 3 bases in between. The CDR3 extends over 10 amino acids. Germline V gene data show CDR1 as SGHTS and CDR2 as YDEGEE. Here the CDR3 DNA reads TGTGCCAGCAGCCTGGAGACCCAGTACTTC. Translated, it gives CASSLETQYF.

The chain couples TRBV4-1 to TRBJ1-1; perhaps TRBD1 as D (5 bases). The CDR3 spans 15 residues. Trimming took off 0 bases at V and 1 base at J, with 9 bases between the two ends. Germline CDR1 MGHRA, CDR2 YSYEKL. The CDR3 protein is CASSQDGQPNTEAFF. CDR3 coding DNA: TGCGCCAGCAGCCAAGATGGACAACCGAACACTGAAGCTTTCTTT.

This sequence joins TRBV5-1 and TRBJ2-5, with 7 bases fitting TRBD1. This CDR3 has 13 amino acids. With V trimmed by 9 bases and J by 5 bases, 10 bases remained unmatched. Germline V gene data show CDR1 as SGHRS and CDR2 as YFSETQ. The DNA for the CDR3 is TGCGCCACTGCGACAGGGTCAGGGGAGACCCAGTACTTC. It is translated as CATATGSGETQYF.

This clone came up a few times. The chain carries TRBV5-4 and TRBJ2-5, with 7 bases matching TRBD2. Trimming removed 4 bases from V and 5 bases from J; junction bases left unmatched: 11. The CDR3 length is 15 residues. Germline CDR1 reads SGHNT; CDR2 reads YYREEE (reference sequence). CDR3 protein: CASSRGGTKTETQYF. The CDR3 coding sequence is TGTGCCAGCAGCCGTGGGGGGACTAAGACGGAGACCCAGTACTTC.

This CDR3 is CAWSVIRRHEQYF. The DNA of the CDR3 is TGTGCCTGGAGTGTAATCAGGAGGCACGAGCAGTACTTC. The gene calls are TRBV30 and TRBJ2-7, with D possibly TRBD2 on 5 matching bases. The CDR3 sequence is 13 residues long. Trimming removed 0 bases from V and 5 bases from J, with 11 bases in between. The V gene's germline CDR1 is GTSNPN and CDR2 SVGIG (reference sequence).

The rearrangement joins TRBV7-9 to TRBJ1-4, with D maybe TRBD1 (5 bases). This CDR3 is 16 amino acids long. CDR1 is SEHNR and CDR2 is FQNEAQ in the germline V gene (reference sequence). The ends were cut back, 5 bases at V and 3 bases at J, with 16 bases in the middle. The CDR3 nucleotides are TGTGCCAGCAGCCCAGCCAACAGGAACGCTAATGAAAAACTGTTTTTT. It translates to CASSPANRNANEKLFF.